This T cell receptor (beta chain) was sequenced for a study of T cell responses to AZD1222 COVID-19 vaccine. Findings and caveats of the study: Recipients of AZD1222 seropositive at baseline numbered only six or seven. Spike-specific TCR breadth and depth grew following two AZD1222 doses.

Clones were sequenced by immunoSEQ multiplex PCR, and TCRdb holds only the in-frame ones, with some missing. Here the sample spans 97,000 or so clones, 84% being singletons. The sample holds a few counts of this clone. Its specificity is unknown. The trim removed 4 bases at V and 4 bases at J, leaving 7 bases unmatched. CDR1 is SGHDT, CDR2 YYEEEE, per germline. The CDR3 extends over 14 amino acids. The sequencing here drew on peripheral blood, taken on day 0 of AZD1222 vaccination. This chain connects TRBV5-6 to TRBJ1-2; TRBD1 matches at 7 bases. The clonotype comes from an adult in good health. The CDR3 sequence is CASSIGQVSYGYTF. Written as DNA, the CDR3 is TGTGCCAGCAGCATAGGACAGGTTAGCTATGGCTACACCTTC. The full variable domain, with the rest looked up from reference TRBV5-6 and TRBJ1-2, is DAGVTQSPTHLIKTRGQQVTLRCSPKSGHDTVSWYQQALGQGPQFIFQYYEEEERQRGNFPDRFSGHQFPNYSSELNVNALLLGDSALYLCASSIGQVSYGYTFGSGTRLTVV.